This is a list of T cell receptor beta chains from one sample in a study of cytomegalovirus exposure and HLA in healthy donors. TCRdb keeps only in-frame clones here, not all; method: immunoSEQ multiplex PCR. Of 100,000 or so clones in the sample, around 81% are singletons; the top ten hold more than 5%. The sample was PBMCs. These receptors all stem from a man aged 40-55 years in good health and CMV-seropositive. Each CDR3 is given with its conserved first and last residue. A D gene is named only where the DNA matches it firmly. Where a row states a size, it is once, few, many or the class of an expanded clone; other rows omit it.

CASSLEWRMNTEAFF | TGTGCCAGCAGCTTAGAGTGGAGGATGAACACTGAAGCTTTCTTT | 15 | NA | TRBV11-2 | NA | TRBJ1-1
CAWSVAYYNEQFF | TGTGCCTGGAGTGTAGCATATTACAATGAGCAGTTCTTC | 13 | NA | TRBV30 | NA | TRBJ2-1
CASSPGQQTMNTEAFF | TGTGCCAGCAGCCCCGGACAGCAAACTATGAACACTGAAGCTTTCTTT | 16 | NA | TRBV7-2 | NA | TRBJ1-1
CASRPYGGAGGYTF | TGTGCCAGCCGCCCCTACGGGGGGGCCGGTGGCTACACCTTC | 14 | NA | TRBV28 | NA | TRBJ1-2
CASSLGPGIRTNEKLFF | TGTGCCAGCAGCTTAGGGCCCGGGATAAGAACTAATGAAAAACTGTTTTTT | 17 | NA | TRBV13 | NA | TRBJ1-4
CASSKAAGAGDTQYF | TGTGCCAGCAGCAAGGCGGCGGGGGCGGGAGATACGCAGTATTTT | 15 | NA | TRBV7-9 | NA | TRBJ2-3
CASSPRQGSEAFF | TGTGCCAGCAGCCCTCGACAGGGATCTGAAGCTTTCTTT | 13 | NA | TRBV9 | TRBD1 | TRBJ1-1
CASTGQGTNEKLFF | TGTGCCAGCACGGGACAGGGAACTAATGAAAAACTGTTTTTT | 14 | NA | TRBV25-1 | TRBD1 | TRBJ1-4
CASRSGSGYNEQFF | TGTGCCAGCAGAAGCGGGAGCGGCTACAATGAGCAGTTCTTC | 14 | once | TRBV14 | TRBD2 | TRBJ2-1
CASSLPGLAGSYNEQFF | TGCGCCAGCAGCTTGCCGGGACTAGCGGGCTCCTACAATGAGCAGTTCTTC | 17 | NA | TRBV5-1 | TRBD2 | TRBJ2-1
CAWNTQGYEDTEAFF | TGTGCCTGGAACACCCAGGGGTATGAGGACACTGAAGCTTTCTTT | 15 | few | TRBV30 | NA | TRBJ1-1
CASSADTPNQPQHF | TGTGCCAGCAGCGCAGACACCCCTAATCAGCCCCAGCATTTT | 14 | NA | TRBV2 | NA | TRBJ1-5
CASSSGQMNTEAFF | TGCGCCAGCAGCTCCGGACAGATGAACACTGAAGCTTTCTTT | 14 | NA | TRBV5-1 | NA | TRBJ1-1
CASSLGSQAFF | TGTGCCAGCAGCCTCGGTTCGCAAGCTTTCTTT | 11 | few | TRBV4-2 | NA | TRBJ1-1
CASSLTGHEQYF | TGCGCCAGCAGCTTGACAGGCCACGAGCAGTACTTC | 12 | NA | TRBV5-1 | NA | TRBJ2-7
CASSSTGTLQETQYF | TGCGCCAGCAGCTCGACAGGGACCCTCCAAGAGACCCAGTACTTC | 15 | NA | TRBV5-1 | TRBD1 | TRBJ2-5
CASSIGSEGSGNTIYF | TGTGCCAGTAGTATAGGTTCGGAGGGCTCTGGAAACACCATATATTTT | 16 | NA | TRBV19 | NA | TRBJ1-3
CASSLAGRGGGETQYF | TGTGCCAGCAGCTTGGCAGGGCGGGGGGGCGGAGAGACCCAGTACTTC | 16 | NA | TRBV5-6 | TRBD2 | TRBJ2-5
CASTRRVIETQYF | TGTGCCAGCACCAGGCGGGTGATAGAGACCCAGTACTTC | 13 | NA | TRBV2 | NA | TRBJ2-5
CATRGLAGALDTQYF | TGCGCCACCAGAGGACTAGCGGGAGCTCTTGATACGCAGTATTTT | 15 | NA | TRBV5-1 | TRBD2 | TRBJ2-3
CASSQDPGFNEQFF | TGCGCCAGCAGCCAAGATCCAGGGTTCAATGAGCAGTTCTTC | 14 | NA | TRBV4-1 | NA | TRBJ2-1
CAISTGTGVFEQYF | TGTGCCATCAGCACCGGGACAGGGGTGTTCGAGCAGTACTTC | 14 | NA | TRBV10-3 | TRBD1 | TRBJ2-7
CASTEQGSGETQYF | TGTGCCAGCACCGAACAGGGGAGCGGAGAGACCCAGTACTTC | 14 | NA | TRBV6-1 | TRBD1 | TRBJ2-5
CASSLAGDRKHQPQHF | TGTGCCAGCAGCTTAGCAGGGGACAGGAAGCATCAGCCCCAGCATTTT | 16 | few | TRBV7-8 | TRBD1 | TRBJ1-5
CASSLRQGVQPQHF | TGCGCCAGCAGCTTGAGGCAGGGGGTTCAGCCCCAGCATTTT | 14 | NA | TRBV5-1 | TRBD1 | TRBJ1-5
CASSMREKLFF | TGTGCCAGTAGTATGCGGGAAAAACTGTTTTTT | 11 | few | TRBV19 | NA | TRBJ1-4
CASSSPRTGDWEAYEQYF | TGTGCCAGCAGCTCACCCCGGACAGGGGATTGGGAGGCCTACGAGCAGTACTTC | 18 | few | TRBV7-2 | TRBD1 | TRBJ2-7
CASSDSGKGNQPQHF | TGTGCCAGCAGCGACTCAGGGAAAGGGAATCAGCCCCAGCATTTT | 15 | few | TRBV28 | NA | TRBJ1-5
CASSLLAPSSSYNSPLHF | TGCGCCAGCAGCTTGCTCGCACCCTCCAGCTCCTATAATTCACCCCTCCACTTT | 18 | NA | TRBV5-1 | NA | TRBJ1-6
CASSLTGAGLVENEQFF | TGCGCCAGCAGCTTGACCGGAGCGGGACTAGTTGAGAATGAGCAGTTCTTC | 17 | NA | TRBV5-1 | TRBD2 | TRBJ2-1
CASSLGSVQETQYF | TGCGCCAGCAGCTTGGGTAGCGTCCAAGAGACCCAGTACTTC | 14 | NA | TRBV5-1 | NA | TRBJ2-5
CASSRGLAGDSSYEQYF | TGTGCCAGCAGCCGGGGACTAGCGGGGGATAGCTCCTACGAGCAGTACTTC | 17 | NA | TRBV7-9 | TRBD2 | TRBJ2-7
CSVEEGWGDGYTF | TGCAGCGTTGAAGAGGGTTGGGGAGATGGCTACACCTTC | 13 | NA | TRBV29-1 | NA | TRBJ1-2
CASSPGTGGYEQYF | TGTGCCAGCTCACCGGGGACAGGGGGCTACGAGCAGTACTTC | 14 | NA | TRBV18 | TRBD1 | TRBJ2-7
CASSLGEDYGYTF | TGTGCCAGCAGCTTAGGGGAGGACTATGGCTACACCTTC | 13 | NA | TRBV11-2 | NA | TRBJ1-2
CASSYLDTLGEQFF | TGTGCCAGCAGTTATTTGGACACCCTCGGTGAGCAGTTCTTC | 14 | NA | TRBV6-6 | NA | TRBJ2-1
CATGDGDLQFF | TGTGCCACCGGCGACGGTGACTTGCAGTTCTTC | 11 | few | TRBV28 | NA | TRBJ2-1
CSVRGLNGYTF | TGCAGCGTTCGGGGTCTTAATGGCTACACCTTC | 11 | NA | TRBV29-1 | NA | TRBJ1-2
CASRLVSFGDVCREQFF | TGTGCAAGTCGCTTAGTAAGTTTCGGGGATGTTTGTCGTGAGCAGTTCTTC | 17 | NA | TRBV12-2 | NA | TRBJ2-1
CASSIGQGRGYGYTF | TGTGCCAGTAGTATAGGACAGGGCCGAGGCTATGGCTACACCTTC | 15 | NA | TRBV19 | TRBD1 | TRBJ1-2
CASSQASGNNEKLFF | TGCGCCAGCAGCCAAGCTTCAGGAAATAATGAAAAACTGTTTTTT | 15 | NA | TRBV4-1 | NA | TRBJ1-4
CASSPDRVSETQYF | TGTGCCAGCTCACCGGACAGGGTCTCGGAGACCCAGTACTTC | 14 | NA | TRBV18 | TRBD1 | TRBJ2-5
CASRAPGTGELFF | TGCGCCAGCAGGGCCCCAGGGACCGGGGAGCTGTTTTTT | 13 | NA | TRBV10-1 | NA | TRBJ2-2
CASRDRAITEAFF | TGTGCCAGCAGGGACAGGGCGATCACTGAAGCTTTCTTT | 13 | NA | TRBV6-5 | TRBD1 | TRBJ1-1
CASSLLTGELFF | TGTGCCAGCTCCCTTCTCACCGGGGAGCTGTTTTTT | 12 | NA | TRBV18 | NA | TRBJ2-2
CAWSVLAAPGEQYF | TGTGCCTGGAGTGTGTTAGCGGCCCCTGGGGAGCAGTACTTC | 14 | few | TRBV30 | NA | TRBJ2-7
CASSWVAGGSYEQYF | TGTGCCAGTAGCTGGGTGGCGGGCGGCTCCTACGAGCAGTACTTC | 15 | NA | TRBV19 | NA | TRBJ2-7
CASSQARQVNEKLFF | TGTGCCAGCAGCCAAGCCCGCCAGGTGAATGAAAAACTGTTTTTT | 15 | NA | TRBV4-2 | NA | TRBJ1-4
CASSLSEGGIYGYTF | TGTGCCAGCAGCTTATCAGAGGGGGGGATCTATGGCTACACCTTC | 15 | NA | TRBV11-2 | NA | TRBJ1-2
CAISGTGISYEQYF | TGTGCCATCAGCGGGACAGGGATCTCCTACGAGCAGTACTTC | 14 | NA | TRBV10-3 | TRBD1 | TRBJ2-7
CASSLMTSGNEQYF | TGCGCCAGCAGCCTCATGACCTCGGGGAACGAGCAGTACTTC | 14 | NA | TRBV5-1 | NA | TRBJ2-7
CSVRTGIAGELFF | TGCAGCGTTCGGACAGGGATTGCCGGGGAGCTGTTTTTT | 13 | few | TRBV29-1 | TRBD1 | TRBJ2-2
CASSEADRGVSYEQYF | TGTGCCAGCAGTGAAGCAGACAGGGGGGTTTCGTACGAGCAGTACTTC | 16 | NA | TRBV6-1 | TRBD1 | TRBJ2-7
CASGDRTDTQYF | TGTGCTAGTGGCGACAGAACAGATACGCAGTATTTT | 12 | few | TRBV12-5 | NA | TRBJ2-3
CASSQQGAGTEAFF | TGTGCCAGCAGCCAACAGGGGGCAGGCACTGAAGCTTTCTTT | 14 | few | TRBV14 | TRBD1 | TRBJ1-1
CASSTLQGYEQYF | TGTGCCAGCAGTACACTACAGGGATACGAGCAGTACTTC | 13 | NA | TRBV6-1 | NA | TRBJ2-7